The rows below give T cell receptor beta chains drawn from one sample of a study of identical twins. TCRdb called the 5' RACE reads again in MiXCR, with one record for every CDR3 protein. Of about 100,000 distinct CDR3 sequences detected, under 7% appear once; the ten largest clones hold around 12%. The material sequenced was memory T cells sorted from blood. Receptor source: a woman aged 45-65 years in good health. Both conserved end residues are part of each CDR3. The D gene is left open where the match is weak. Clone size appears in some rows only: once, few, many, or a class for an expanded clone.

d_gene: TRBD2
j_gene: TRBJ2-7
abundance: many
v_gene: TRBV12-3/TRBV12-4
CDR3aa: CASRLSGGEQYF
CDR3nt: TGTGCCAGCAGGCTAAGCGGGGGCGAGCAGTACTTC

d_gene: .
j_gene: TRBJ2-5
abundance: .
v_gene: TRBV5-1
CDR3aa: CASSLSGKETQYF
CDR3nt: TGCGCCAGCAGCTTGTCCGGGAAAGAGACCCAGTACTTC

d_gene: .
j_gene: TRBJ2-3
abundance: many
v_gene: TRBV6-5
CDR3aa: CASALGGGADTQYF
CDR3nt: TGTGCCAGCGCCTTAGGGGGGGGGGCAGATACGCAGTATTTT

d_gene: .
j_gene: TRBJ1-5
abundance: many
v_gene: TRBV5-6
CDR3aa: CASSLVGAASNQPQHF
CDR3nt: TGTGCCAGCAGCTTGGTCGGGGCGGCGAGCAATCAGCCCCAGCATTTT

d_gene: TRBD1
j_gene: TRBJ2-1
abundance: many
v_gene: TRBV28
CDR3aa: CASSSRTGVREQFF
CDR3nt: TGTGCCAGCAGTTCGAGGACAGGGGTACGCGAGCAGTTCTTC

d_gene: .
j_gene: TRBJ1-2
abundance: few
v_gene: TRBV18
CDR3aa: CASSPSRDGYTF
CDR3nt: TGTGCCAGCTCACCTAGTAGGGACGGCTACACCTTC

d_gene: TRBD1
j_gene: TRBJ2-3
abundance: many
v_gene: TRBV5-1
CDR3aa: CASSIGTGTSTDTQYF
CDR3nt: TGCGCCAGCAGCATTGGGACAGGGACTAGCACAGATACGCAGTATTTT

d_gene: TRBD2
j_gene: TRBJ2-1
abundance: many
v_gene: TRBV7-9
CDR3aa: CASSLAAGLAGGSYNEQFF
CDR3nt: TGTGCCAGCAGCTTAGCGGCGGGACTAGCGGGAGGGTCCTACAATGAGCAGTTCTTC

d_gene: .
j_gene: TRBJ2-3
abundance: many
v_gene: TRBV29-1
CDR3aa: CSVRVGQARDTQYF
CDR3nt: TGCAGCGTTCGGGTCGGGCAGGCACGGGATACGCAGTATTTT

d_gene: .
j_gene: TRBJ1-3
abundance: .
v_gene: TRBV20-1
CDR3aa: CSAESTGNTIYF
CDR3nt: TGCAGTGCTGAGAGTACTGGAAACACCATATATTTT

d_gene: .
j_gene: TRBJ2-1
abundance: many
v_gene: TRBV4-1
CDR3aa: CASSHVTAYNEQFF
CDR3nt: TGCGCCAGCAGCCATGTGACAGCCTACAATGAGCAGTTCTTC

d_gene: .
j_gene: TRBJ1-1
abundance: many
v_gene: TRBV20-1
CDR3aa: CSASEDANTEAFF
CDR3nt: TGCAGTGCTAGTGAAGACGCGAACACTGAAGCTTTCTTT

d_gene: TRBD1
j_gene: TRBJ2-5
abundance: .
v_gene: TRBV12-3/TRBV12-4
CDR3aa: CASTFGQGGTQYF
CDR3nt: TGTGCCAGCACATTCGGACAGGGTGGGACCCAGTACTTC

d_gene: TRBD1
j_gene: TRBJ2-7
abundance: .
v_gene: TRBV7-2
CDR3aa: CASSPGPGTGATYEQYF
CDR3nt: TGTGCCAGCAGCCCCGGGCCGGGGACAGGGGCAACATACGAGCAGTACTTC

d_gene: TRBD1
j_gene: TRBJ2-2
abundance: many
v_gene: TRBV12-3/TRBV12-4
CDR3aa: CASRPGQGITGELFF
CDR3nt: TGTGCCAGCAGACCCGGACAGGGGATCACCGGGGAGCTGTTTTTT

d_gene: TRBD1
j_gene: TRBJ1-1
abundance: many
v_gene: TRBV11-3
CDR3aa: CASSFGQGNTEAFF
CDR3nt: TGTGCCAGCAGCTTCGGACAGGGGAACACTGAAGCTTTCTTT